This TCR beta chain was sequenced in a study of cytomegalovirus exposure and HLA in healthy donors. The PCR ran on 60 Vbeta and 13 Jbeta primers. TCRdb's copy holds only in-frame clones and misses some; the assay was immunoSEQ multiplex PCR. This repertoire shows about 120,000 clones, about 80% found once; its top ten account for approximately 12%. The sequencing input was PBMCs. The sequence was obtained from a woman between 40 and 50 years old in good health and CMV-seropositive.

The CDR3 reads CASSLNGGGFDEQFF. The CDR3 nucleotides read TGTGCCAGCAGTTTAAACGGGGGTGGCTTCGATGAGCAGTTCTTC. This rearrangement joins TRBV6-1 to TRBJ2-1; possible D gene TRBD2, 6 bases. V gave up 5 bases and J gave up 8 bases, with 19 bases separating them. Germline loops: CDR1 MNHNS, CDR2 SASEGT. This CDR3 spans 15 amino acids.